The source of this TCR beta chain is a study of beta chain features in type 1 diabetes. Across the study: Age, gender and cell yields were alike across patients and healthy donors.

Study observations and caveats: VDJ junctions sequenced from type 1 diabetes patients showed fewer insertions and more deletions.

The isolated RNA, all of it, was reverse transcribed, so expressed TCRB transcripts were what got sequenced. Profiled with immunoSEQ multiplex PCR; TCRdb holds only in-frame clones, not every one. This sample has about 360,000 clones, with over 9.5% found just once. Remarks on this clone: As yet, its antigen is unknown. Its ends do not fully match the called genes, so a read error is possible.

The V gene's germline CDR1 is ENHRY and CDR2 SYGVKD. The CDR3 consists of 14 residues. This TCR was sampled from a young man in good health. The V gene is TRBV10-3, the J gene TRBJ1-2, with D unclear. Sequenced input: naive CD4+ T cells from blood. CDR3 region: CAISDETVNYGYTF. In DNA, the CDR3 is TGTGCCATAAGTGACGAAACAGTTAACTATGGCTACACCTTC.